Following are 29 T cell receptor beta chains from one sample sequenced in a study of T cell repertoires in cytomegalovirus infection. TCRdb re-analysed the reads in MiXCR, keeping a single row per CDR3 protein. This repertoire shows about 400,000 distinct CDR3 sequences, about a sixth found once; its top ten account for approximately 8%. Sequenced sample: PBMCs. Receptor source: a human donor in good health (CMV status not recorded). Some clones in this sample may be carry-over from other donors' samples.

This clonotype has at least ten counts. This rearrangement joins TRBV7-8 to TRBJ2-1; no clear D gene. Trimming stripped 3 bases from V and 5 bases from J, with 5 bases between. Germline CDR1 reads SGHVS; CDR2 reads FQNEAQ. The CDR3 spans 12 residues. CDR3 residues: CASSFQDNEQFF. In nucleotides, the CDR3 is TGTGCCAGCAGCTTCCAAGACAATGAGCAGTTCTTC.

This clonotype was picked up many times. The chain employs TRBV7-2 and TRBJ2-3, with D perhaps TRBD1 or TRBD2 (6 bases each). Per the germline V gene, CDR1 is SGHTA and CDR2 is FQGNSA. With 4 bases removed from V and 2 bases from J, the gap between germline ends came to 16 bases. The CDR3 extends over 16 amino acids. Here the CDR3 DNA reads TGTGCCAGCAGCTCCGAGGGGGGATACGACACAGATACGCAGTATTTT. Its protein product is CASSSEGGYDTDTQYF.

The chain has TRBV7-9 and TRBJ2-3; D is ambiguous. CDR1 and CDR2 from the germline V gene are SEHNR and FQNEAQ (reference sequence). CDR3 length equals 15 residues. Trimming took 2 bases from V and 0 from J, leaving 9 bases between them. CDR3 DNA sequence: TGTGCCAGCAGCTTAAGCGAGAAAAGCACAGATACGCAGTATTTT. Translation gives CASSLSEKSTDTQYF.

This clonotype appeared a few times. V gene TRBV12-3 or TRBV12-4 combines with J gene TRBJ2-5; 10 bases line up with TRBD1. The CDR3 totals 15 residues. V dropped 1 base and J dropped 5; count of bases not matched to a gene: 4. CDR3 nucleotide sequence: TGTGCCAGCAGTTTAGGGACAGGGGGAGGCGAGACCCAGTACTTC. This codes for CASSLGTGGGETQYF.

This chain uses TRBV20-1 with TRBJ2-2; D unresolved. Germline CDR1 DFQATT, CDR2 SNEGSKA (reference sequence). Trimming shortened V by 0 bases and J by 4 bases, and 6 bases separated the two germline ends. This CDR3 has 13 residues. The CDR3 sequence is CSARERFTGELFF. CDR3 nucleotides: TGCAGTGCTAGAGAGCGGTTCACCGGGGAGCTGTTTTTT.

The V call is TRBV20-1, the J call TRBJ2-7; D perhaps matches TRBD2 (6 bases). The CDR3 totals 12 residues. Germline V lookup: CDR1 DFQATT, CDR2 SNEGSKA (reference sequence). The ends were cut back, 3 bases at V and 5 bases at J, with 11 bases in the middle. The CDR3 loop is CSARAGMNEQYF. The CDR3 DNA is TGCAGTGCTAGGGCGGGAATGAACGAGCAGTACTTC.

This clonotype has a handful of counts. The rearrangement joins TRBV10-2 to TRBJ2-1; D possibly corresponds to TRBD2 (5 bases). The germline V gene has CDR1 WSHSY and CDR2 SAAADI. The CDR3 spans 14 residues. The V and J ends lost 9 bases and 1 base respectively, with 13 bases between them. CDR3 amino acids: CASHFGNSYNEQFF. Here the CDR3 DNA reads TGCGCCAGTCATTTCGGGAATTCCTACAATGAGCAGTTCTTC.

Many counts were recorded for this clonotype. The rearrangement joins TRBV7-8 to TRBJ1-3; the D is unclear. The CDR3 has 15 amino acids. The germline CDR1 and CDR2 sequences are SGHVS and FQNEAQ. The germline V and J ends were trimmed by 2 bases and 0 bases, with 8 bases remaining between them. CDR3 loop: CASSLLPRSGNTIYF. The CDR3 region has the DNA TGTGCCAGCAGCTTATTACCTCGCTCTGGAAACACCATATATTTT. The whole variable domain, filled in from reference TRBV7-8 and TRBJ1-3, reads GAGVSQSPRYKVAKRGQDVALRCDPISGHVSLFWYQQALGQGPEFLTYFQNEAQLDKSGLPSDRFFAERPEGSVSTLKIQRTQQEDSAVYLCASSLLPRSGNTIYFGEGSWLTVV.

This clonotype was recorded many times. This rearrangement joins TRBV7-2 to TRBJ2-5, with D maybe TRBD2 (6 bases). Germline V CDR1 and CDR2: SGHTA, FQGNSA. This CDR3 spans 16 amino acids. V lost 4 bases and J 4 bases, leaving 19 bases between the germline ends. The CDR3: CASSSMGGNTGETQYF. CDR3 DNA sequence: TGTGCCAGCAGCTCTATGGGCGGGAATACTGGAGAGACCCAGTACTTC.

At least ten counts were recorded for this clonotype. CDR3 bases: TGTGCCAGCAGTGAATTGGCTAGGGGGACCGGGGAGCTGTTTTTT. Encoded protein: CASSELARGTGELFF. The V and J genes are TRBV6-1 and TRBJ2-2, with D possibly matching TRBD1 (6 bases). The CDR3 consists of 15 residues. Germline CDR1 is MNHNS and CDR2 is SASEGT. V was clipped by 2 bases and J by 5 bases, with 12 bases between them.

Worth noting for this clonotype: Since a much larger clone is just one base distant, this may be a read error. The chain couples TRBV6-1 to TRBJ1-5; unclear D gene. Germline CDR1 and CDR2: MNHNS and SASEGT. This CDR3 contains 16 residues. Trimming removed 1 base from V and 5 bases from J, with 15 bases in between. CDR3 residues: CASSEVGTAIYQPQHF. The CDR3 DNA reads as TGTGCCAGCAGTGAAGTCGGAACAGCTATATATCAGCCCCAGCATTTT.

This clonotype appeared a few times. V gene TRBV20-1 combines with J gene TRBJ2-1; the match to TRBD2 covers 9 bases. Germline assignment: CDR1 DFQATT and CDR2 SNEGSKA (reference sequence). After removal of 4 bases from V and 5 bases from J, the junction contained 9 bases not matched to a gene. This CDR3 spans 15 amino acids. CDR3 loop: CSATPSSGANNEQFF. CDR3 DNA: TGCAGTGCTACCCCGTCTAGCGGGGCAAACAATGAGCAGTTCTTC.

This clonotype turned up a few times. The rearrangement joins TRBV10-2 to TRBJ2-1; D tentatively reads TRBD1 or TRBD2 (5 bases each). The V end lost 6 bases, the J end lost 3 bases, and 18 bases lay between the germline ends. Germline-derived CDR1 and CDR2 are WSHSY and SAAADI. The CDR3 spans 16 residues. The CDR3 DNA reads TGCGCCAGCAGACCCCCTCTACAGGCGGGCTACAATGAGCAGTTCTTC. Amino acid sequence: CASRPPLQAGYNEQFF.

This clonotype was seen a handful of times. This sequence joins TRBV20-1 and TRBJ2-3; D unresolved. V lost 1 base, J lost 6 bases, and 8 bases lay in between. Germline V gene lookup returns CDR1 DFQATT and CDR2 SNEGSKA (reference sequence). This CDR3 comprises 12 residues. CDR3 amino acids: CSARAPQDTQYF. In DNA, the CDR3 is TGCAGTGCTAGAGCCCCCCAGGATACGCAGTATTTT.

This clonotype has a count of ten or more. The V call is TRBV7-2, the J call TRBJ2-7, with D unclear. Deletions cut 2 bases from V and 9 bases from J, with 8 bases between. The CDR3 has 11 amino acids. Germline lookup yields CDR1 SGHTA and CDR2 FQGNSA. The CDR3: CASSLTYTQYF. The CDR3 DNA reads TGTGCCAGCAGCTTAACCTACACGCAGTACTTC.

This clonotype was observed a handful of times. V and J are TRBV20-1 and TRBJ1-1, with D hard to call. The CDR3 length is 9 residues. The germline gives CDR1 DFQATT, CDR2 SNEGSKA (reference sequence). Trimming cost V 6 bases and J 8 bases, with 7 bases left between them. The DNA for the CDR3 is TGCAGTGCAATGGTCGAAGCTTTCTTT. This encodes CSAMVEAFF.

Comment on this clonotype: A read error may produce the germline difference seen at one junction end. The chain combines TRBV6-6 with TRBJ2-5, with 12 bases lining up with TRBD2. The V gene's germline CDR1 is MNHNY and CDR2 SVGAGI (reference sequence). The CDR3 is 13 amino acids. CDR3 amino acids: CASSYSTGTSGFF. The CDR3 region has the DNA TGTGCCAGCAGTTACTCAACCGGGACTAGCGGGTTTTTC.

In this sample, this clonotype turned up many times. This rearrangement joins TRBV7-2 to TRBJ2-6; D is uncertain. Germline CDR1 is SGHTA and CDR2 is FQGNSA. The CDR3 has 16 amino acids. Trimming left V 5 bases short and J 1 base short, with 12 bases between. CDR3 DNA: TGTGCCAGCAGCCCCCAAGTTACTTCTGGGGCCAACGTCCTGACTTTC. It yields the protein CASSPQVTSGANVLTF. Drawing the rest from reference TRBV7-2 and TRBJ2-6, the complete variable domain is GAGVSQSPSNKVTEKGKDVELRCDPISGHTALYWYRQSLGQGLEFLIYFQGNSAPDKSGLPSDRFSAERTGGSVSTLTIQRTQQEDSAVYLCASSPQVTSGANVLTFGAGSRLTVL.

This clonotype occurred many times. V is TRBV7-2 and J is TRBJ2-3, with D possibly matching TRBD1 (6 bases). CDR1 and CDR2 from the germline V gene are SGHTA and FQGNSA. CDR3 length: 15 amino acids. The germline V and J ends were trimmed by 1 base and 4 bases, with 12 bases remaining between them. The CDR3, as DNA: TGTGCCAGCAGCTTAGTCCCGACAGGTGCAGATACGCAGTATTTT. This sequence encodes CASSLVPTGADTQYF.

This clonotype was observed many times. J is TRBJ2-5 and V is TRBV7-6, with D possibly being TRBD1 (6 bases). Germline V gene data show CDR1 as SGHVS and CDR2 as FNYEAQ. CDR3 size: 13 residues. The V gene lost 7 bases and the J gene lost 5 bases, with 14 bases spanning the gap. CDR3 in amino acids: CASTHGQWETQYF. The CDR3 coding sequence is TGTGCCAGCACCCACGGACAGTGGGAGACCCAGTACTTC.

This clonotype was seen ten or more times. In DNA form, the CDR3 reads TGTGCCAGCAGGAGCCTTGGGGGACTAGCCCAAAGCTCCTACAATGAGCAGTTCTTC. Translated: CASRSLGGLAQSSYNEQFF. The rearrangement joins TRBV2 to TRBJ2-1; 9 nucleotides line up with TRBD2. Looked up from germline, CDR1 is SNHLY and CDR2 is FYNNEI. Germline trimming cut 6 bases from V and 0 bases from J; bases unmatched to any gene: 15. The CDR3 is made up of 19 amino acids.

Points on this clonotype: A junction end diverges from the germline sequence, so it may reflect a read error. Written as DNA, the CDR3 is TGTGGCAGCAGCTTAGCGGTCAGCGCCGACTACAATGAGCAGTTCTTC. Protein: CGSSLAVSADYNEQFF. The rearrangement joins TRBV7-6 to TRBJ2-1, with a possible D match to TRBD2 (6 bases). Germline V gene sequence: CDR1 SGHVS, CDR2 FNYEAQ. The CDR3 sequence is 16 residues long.

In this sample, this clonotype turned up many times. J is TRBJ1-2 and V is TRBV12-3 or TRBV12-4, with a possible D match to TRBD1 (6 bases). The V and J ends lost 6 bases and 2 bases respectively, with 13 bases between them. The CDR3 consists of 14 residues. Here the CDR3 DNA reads TGTGCCAGCAGACTCCCGACAGGCAACTATGGCTACACCTTC. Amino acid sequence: CASRLPTGNYGYTF.

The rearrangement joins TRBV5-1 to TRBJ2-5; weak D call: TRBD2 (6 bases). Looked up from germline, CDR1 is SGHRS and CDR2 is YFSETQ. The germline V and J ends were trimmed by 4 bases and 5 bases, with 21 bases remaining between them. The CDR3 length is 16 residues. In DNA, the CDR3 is TGCGCCAGCAGCCTCCCACCGGGGGACCCCGGGGAGACCCAGTACTTC. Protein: CASSLPPGDPGETQYF.

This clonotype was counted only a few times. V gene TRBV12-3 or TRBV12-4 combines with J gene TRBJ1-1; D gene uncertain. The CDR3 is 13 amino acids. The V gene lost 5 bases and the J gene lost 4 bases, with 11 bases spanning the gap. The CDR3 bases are TGTGCCAGCAGTGGGTTAGGGCGCACTGAAGCTTTCTTT. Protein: CASSGLGRTEAFF.

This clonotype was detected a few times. CDR3 sequence reads: CASISGAGSHSYNSPLHF. DNA for the CDR3: TGTGCCAGCATCTCAGGGGCAGGATCTCACTCCTATAATTCACCCCTCCACTTT. The J gene is TRBJ1-6, the V gene TRBV28, with D maybe TRBD1 (6 bases). In germline, CDR1 is MDHEN, CDR2 SYDVKM. The V end was cut by 7 bases, the J end by 0 bases, with 19 bases between. The CDR3 is 18 amino acids.

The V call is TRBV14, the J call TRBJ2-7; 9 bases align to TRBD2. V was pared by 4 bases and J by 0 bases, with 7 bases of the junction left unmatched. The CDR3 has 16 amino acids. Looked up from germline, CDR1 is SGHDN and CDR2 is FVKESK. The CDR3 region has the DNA TGTGCCAGCAGCCCCCGAGCTAGCGGGAACTCCTACGAGCAGTACTTC. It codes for CASSPRASGNSYEQYF.

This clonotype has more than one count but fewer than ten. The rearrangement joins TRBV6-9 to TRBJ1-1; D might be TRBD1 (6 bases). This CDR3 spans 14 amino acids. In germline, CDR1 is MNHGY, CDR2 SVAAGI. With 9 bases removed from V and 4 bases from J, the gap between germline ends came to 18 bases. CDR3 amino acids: CARQGGGWSTEAFF. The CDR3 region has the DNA TGTGCCAGACAGGGCGGGGGGTGGAGCACTGAAGCTTTCTTT.

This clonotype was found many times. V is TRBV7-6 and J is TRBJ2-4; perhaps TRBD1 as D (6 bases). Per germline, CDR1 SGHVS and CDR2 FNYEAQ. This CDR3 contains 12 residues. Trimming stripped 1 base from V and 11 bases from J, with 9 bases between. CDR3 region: CASSLGGPVQYF. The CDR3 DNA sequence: TGTGCCAGCAGCTTAGGGGGGCCAGTTCAGTACTTC. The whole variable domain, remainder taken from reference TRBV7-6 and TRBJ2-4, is GAGVSQSPRYKVTKRGQDVALRCDPISGHVSLYWYRQALGQGPEFLTYFNYEAQQDKSGLPNDRFSAERPEGSISTLTIQRTEQRDSAMYRCASSLGGPVQYFGAGTRLSVL.